These 25 T cell receptor beta chains share one sample of origin, sequenced in a study of long-term antiretroviral therapy in people with HIV. immunoSEQ v3.0 was run at survey level. TCRdb keeps only in-frame clones here, not all; method: immunoSEQ multiplex PCR. This table holds 34,000 or so clones, 85% found once. The starting material was unsorted PBMCs, obtained 3.3 years after starting antiretroviral therapy. These receptors originate from a young man with HIV.

V is TRBV19 and J is TRBJ2-2; 9 bases are shared with TRBD1. This CDR3 region has 14 residues. Trimming took 9 bases from V and 3 from J; bases not matched to a gene: 5. CDR1 is LNHDA, CDR2 SQIVND, per germline (reference sequence). DNA of the CDR3: TGTGCCAGCCCACAGGGGGCTCACACCGGGGAGCTGTTTTTT. Protein product: CASPQGAHTGELFF.

To note about this clone: This sample includes further DNA sequences coding for the same CDR3. The DNA for the CDR3 is TGTGCCAGCAGCCCTAAGCGCGGCTCCTACGAGCAGTACTTC. Protein sequence: CASSPKRGSYEQYF. The chain carries TRBV11-3 and TRBJ2-7; D not certain. Per germline, CDR1 SGHNT and CDR2 YENEEA. The germline V and J ends were trimmed by 5 bases and 0 bases, with 11 bases remaining between them. This CDR3 is 14 amino acids long.

The J gene is TRBJ1-2, the V gene TRBV10-3; 7 nucleotides line up with TRBD1. There are 12 residues in the CDR3. Germline V gives CDR1 ENHRY, CDR2 SYGVKD. J lost 8 bases, V lost 6 bases, and 6 bases had no gene match. The CDR3 DNA reads as TGTGCCATCAGGGACAGGTCGGTCGGCTACACCTTC. It translates to CAIRDRSVGYTF.

This chain uses TRBV9 with TRBJ1-2, with D possibly TRBD1 on 5 matching bases. The germline V gene encodes CDR1 SGDLS and CDR2 YYNGEE. Trimming removed 3 bases at V and 6 bases at J, with 12 bases between. The CDR3 is 13 amino acids. CDR3 sequence (DNA): TGTGCCAGCAGCGCCCACGGGACTGATGGCTACACCTTC. Translated: CASSAHGTDGYTF.

The V and J genes are TRBV2 and TRBJ1-2; 12 positions match TRBD1. Losses at the gene ends were 9 bases for V and 4 bases for J; bases not matched to a gene: 12. This CDR3 comprises 16 residues. CDR1 is SNHLY, CDR2 FYNNEI, per germline. The CDR3 loop reads CARNRRDRGPSYGYTF. CDR3 nucleotide sequence: TGTGCCAGAAACCGACGGGACAGGGGGCCTAGCTATGGCTACACCTTC.

V usage is TRBV21-1 and J usage is TRBJ1-2; TRBD1 was called by the table and not checked on the DNA. TRBV21-1 represents a pseudogene. CDR3 length equals 14 residues. The CDR3 nucleotides are TGTGCCAGCATTAGAGGACAGGGTCGAAAGGGCTACACCTTC. Protein: CASIRGQGRKGYTF.

The rearrangement uses TRBV9 and TRBJ2-7; D is undetermined. Germline values: CDR1 SGDLS, CDR2 YYNGEE. V dropped 0 bases and J dropped 1 base, with 8 bases sitting between them. This CDR3 comprises 14 residues. CDR3 nucleotide sequence: TGTGCCAGCAGCGTAGACCGCAATTCCTACGAGCAGTACTTC. Translated, it gives CASSVDRNSYEQYF.

The chain has TRBV12-5 and TRBJ1-1, with D unclear. Per germline, CDR1 LGHNT and CDR2 FRNRAP. The V end lost 2 bases, the J end lost 4 bases, and 5 bases lay between the germline ends. CDR3 size: 12 residues. The DNA of the CDR3 is TGTGCTAGTGGTTTGATGACCACTGAAGCTTTCTTT. This encodes CASGLMTTEAFF.

V and J are TRBV25-1 and TRBJ1-1; TRBD1 might be the D (5 bases). Germline lookup yields CDR1 MGHDK and CDR2 SYGVNS. CDR3 length equals 14 residues. Trimming left V 6 bases short and J 11 bases short, with 22 bases between. The CDR3 region has the DNA TGTGCCAGCAGCATGACGCAGGGTAGAGGTAGGGCTTTCTTT. It encodes CASSMTQGRGRAFF.

J is TRBJ2-2 and V is TRBV6-1, with 7 bases identical to TRBD2. Per the germline V gene, CDR1 is MNHNS and CDR2 is SASEGT. This CDR3 has 17 residues. Germline trimming cut 2 bases from V and 4 bases from J; bases unmatched to any gene: 10. CDR3 residues: CASSEPVGGGSTGELFF. Here the CDR3 DNA reads TGTGCCAGCAGTGAACCTGTTGGGGGGGGGAGCACCGGGGAGCTGTTTTTT.

This clone occurred a few times. The chain uses TRBV15 and TRBJ1-2; 10 bases map to TRBD1. The V and J ends lost 5 bases and 6 bases, in that order; junction bases with no gene match: 9. The germline V gene has CDR1 LNHNV and CDR2 YYDKDF (reference sequence). The CDR3 spans 15 residues. The CDR3: CATSGFGTGVNGYTF. Here the CDR3 DNA reads TGTGCCACCAGCGGGTTTGGGACAGGGGTAAATGGCTACACCTTC.

The V call is TRBV10-1, the J call TRBJ1-1; D gene unclear. V was trimmed by 0 bases and J by 1 base, leaving 15 bases between them. The germline V gene has CDR1 WNHNN and CDR2 SYGVQD (reference sequence). The CDR3 runs to 17 residues. CDR3 DNA: TGCGCCAGCAGTGAGTCGACGGGCCGGGCGGGGAACACTGAAGCTTTCTTT. This codes for CASSESTGRAGNTEAFF.

The chain employs TRBV28 and TRBJ1-1; D is unclear. Trimming removed 2 bases at V and 0 bases at J, with 13 bases between. CDR1 is MDHEN, CDR2 SYDVKM, per germline. CDR3 length: 16 residues. This CDR3 is CASSLNGISMNTEAFF. CDR3 in DNA: TGTGCCAGCAGTTTAAATGGTATATCTATGAACACTGAAGCTTTCTTT.

The V call is TRBV9, the J call TRBJ1-2; possible D gene TRBD1, 5 bases. V lost 0 bases to trimming and J lost 3 bases, with 18 bases between them. CDR1 is SGDLS and CDR2 is YYNGEE in the germline V gene. The CDR3 loop spans 17 amino acids. The CDR3 DNA reads TGTGCCAGCAGCGTAGAGGCAGGGAGTAAAGGGGACTATGGCTACACCTTC. Its protein product is CASSVEAGSKGDYGYTF.

The V call is TRBV19, the J call TRBJ2-1; no reliable D call. CDR3 length equals 12 residues. V was trimmed by 6 bases and J by 4 bases, leaving 7 bases between them. Germline V lookup: CDR1 LNHDA, CDR2 SQIVND (reference sequence). The CDR3 coding sequence is TGTGCCAGTAGCGCACGGTACAATGAGCAGTTCTTC. This gives the protein CASSARYNEQFF.

J is TRBJ2-7 and V is TRBV12-1. TRBV12-1 is described as a pseudogene. The CDR3 is 11 residues long. CDR3 in DNA: TGTGCCAGCCAATATACCGACGAGCAGTACTTC. Translating it yields CASQYTDEQYF.

The rearrangement uses TRBV6-1 and TRBJ1-5; D not certain. V was trimmed by 3 bases and J by 5 bases, leaving 11 bases between them. The CDR3 contains 14 residues. Germline V lookup: CDR1 MNHNS, CDR2 SASEGT. CDR3 nucleotide sequence: TGTGCCAGCAGTGAGGGCCTTCTTTATCAGCCCCAGCATTTT. Its protein product is CASSEGLLYQPQHF.

V usage is TRBV5-1 and J usage is TRBJ2-3; 10 bases line up with TRBD1. CDR1 is SGHRS and CDR2 is YFSETQ in the germline V gene. The J segment lost 6 bases and the V segment lost 0 bases, leaving 4 bases of the junction unmatched. The CDR3 loop spans 15 amino acids. The chain's CDR3 is CASSLGQGAQDTQYF. Here the CDR3 DNA reads TGCGCCAGCAGCTTGGGACAGGGGGCACAGGATACGCAGTATTTT.

The chain recombines TRBV9 with TRBJ1-1; D may be TRBD1 (6 bases). This CDR3 is built from 15 residues. V was trimmed by 7 bases and J by 0 bases, leaving 16 bases between them. Per germline, CDR1 SGDLS and CDR2 YYNGEE. In DNA, the CDR3 is TGTGCCAGCGGGCCCCTAGGGGGGCTGAACACTGAAGCTTTCTTT. Translating it yields CASGPLGGLNTEAFF.

The table lists this clone with a few counts. This chain uses TRBV19 with TRBJ1-1; D call uncertain. V lost 5 bases and J 2 bases, leaving 12 bases between the germline ends. The CDR3 extends over 14 amino acids. The germline V gene encodes CDR1 LNHDA and CDR2 SQIVND (reference sequence). Written as DNA, the CDR3 is TGTGCCAGTAGTTTAAGCCGGGGAAACACTGAAGCTTTCTTT. It yields the protein CASSLSRGNTEAFF. Complete variable domain (other parts from reference TRBV19 and TRBJ1-1): DGGITQSPKYLFRKEGQNVTLSCEQNLNHDAMYWYRQDPGQGLRLIYYSQIVNDFQKGDIAEGYSVSREKKESFPLTVTSAQKNPTAFYLCASSLSRGNTEAFFGQGTRLTVV.

The rearrangement links TRBV28 to TRBJ1-3; weak D call: TRBD1 (6 bases). Trimming pared 1 base from V and 0 bases from J, leaving 13 bases between. This CDR3 comprises 17 residues. Germline values: CDR1 MDHEN, CDR2 SYDVKM. The CDR3 coding sequence is TGTGCCAGCAGTTTATCAGGGACAACACTCTCTGGAAACACCATATATTTT. Protein: CASSLSGTTLSGNTIYF.

This clone was recorded only once. The CDR3 DNA follows: TGTGCCAGCAGCTTAAGACAGGGGAATGAGCAGTTCTTC. Encoded protein: CASSLRQGNEQFF. V usage is TRBV7-9 and J usage is TRBJ2-1; 8 nucleotides align to TRBD1. This CDR3 has 13 amino acids. V gave up 2 bases and J gave up 7 bases; unmatched junction bases: 1. The germline V gene has CDR1 SEHNR and CDR2 FQNEAQ (reference sequence).

The V and J genes are TRBV6-6 and TRBJ2-2, with D uncertain. Trimming removed 4 bases at V and 5 bases at J, with 11 bases between. The germline gives CDR1 MNHNY, CDR2 SVGAGI (reference sequence). This CDR3 is built from 14 residues. The CDR3 region has the DNA TGTGCCAGCAGTTCCCCCGGACGGACCGGGGAGCTGTTTTTT. Translation: CASSSPGRTGELFF.

The genes are TRBV7-6 and TRBJ2-2; no clear D gene. The germline gives CDR1 SGHVS, CDR2 FNYEAQ. There are 13 residues in the CDR3. Trimming took off 5 bases at V and 8 bases at J, with 12 bases between the two ends. CDR3 loop: CASSRGGVGELFF. CDR3 coding DNA: TGTGCCAGCAGCCGTGGCGGAGTTGGGGAGCTGTTTTTT.

This clone is a singleton in its sample. The V and J genes are TRBV9 and TRBJ2-1; 7 bases are a match to TRBD1. Germline V lookup: CDR1 SGDLS, CDR2 YYNGEE. The CDR3 consists of 14 residues. The trim removed 6 bases at V and 4 bases at J, leaving 7 bases unmatched. CDR3 residues: CASTLGGEYNEQFF. For the CDR3, the DNA is TGTGCCAGCACCTTAGGGGGCGAGTACAATGAGCAGTTCTTC.